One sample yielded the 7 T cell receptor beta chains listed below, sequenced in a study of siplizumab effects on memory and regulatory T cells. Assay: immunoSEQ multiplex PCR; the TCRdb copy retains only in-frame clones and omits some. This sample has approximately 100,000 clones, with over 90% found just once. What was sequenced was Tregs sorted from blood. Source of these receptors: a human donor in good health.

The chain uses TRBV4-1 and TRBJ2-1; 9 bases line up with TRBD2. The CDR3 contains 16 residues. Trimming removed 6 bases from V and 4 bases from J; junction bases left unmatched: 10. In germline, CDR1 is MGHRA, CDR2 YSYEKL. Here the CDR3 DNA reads TGCGCCAGCAGGGACAGCGGGGGGTCCGCTTACAATGAGCAGTTCTTC. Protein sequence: CASRDSGGSAYNEQFF.

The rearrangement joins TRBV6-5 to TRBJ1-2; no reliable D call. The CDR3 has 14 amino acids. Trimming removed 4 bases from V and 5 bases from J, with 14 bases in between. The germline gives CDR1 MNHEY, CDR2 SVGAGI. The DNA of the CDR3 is TGTGCCAGCAGTTTAGAAGGTTCTCCGTATGGCTACACCTTC. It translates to CASSLEGSPYGYTF.

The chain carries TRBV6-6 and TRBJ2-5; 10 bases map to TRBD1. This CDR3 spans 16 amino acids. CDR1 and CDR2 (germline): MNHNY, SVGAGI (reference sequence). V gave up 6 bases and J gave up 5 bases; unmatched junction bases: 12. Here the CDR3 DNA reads TGTGCCAGCAGATACGGGACAGGGGTTCAAGGGGAGACCCAGTACTTC. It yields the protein CASRYGTGVQGETQYF.

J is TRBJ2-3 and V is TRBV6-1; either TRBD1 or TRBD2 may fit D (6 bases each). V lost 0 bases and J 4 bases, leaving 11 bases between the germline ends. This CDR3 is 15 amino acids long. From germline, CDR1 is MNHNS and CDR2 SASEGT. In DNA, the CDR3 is TGTGCCAGCAGTGAAGCAGAGAGGGGGGCAGATACGCAGTATTTT. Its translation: CASSEAERGADTQYF.

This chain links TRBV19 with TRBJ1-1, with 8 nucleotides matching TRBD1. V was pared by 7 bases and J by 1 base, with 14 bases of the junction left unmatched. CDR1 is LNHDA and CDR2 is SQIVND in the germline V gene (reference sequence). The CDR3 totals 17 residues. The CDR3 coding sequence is TGTGCCAGTACTAAACCCCGACAGGGGTCGGGGAACACTGAAGCTTTCTTT. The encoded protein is CASTKPRQGSGNTEAFF.

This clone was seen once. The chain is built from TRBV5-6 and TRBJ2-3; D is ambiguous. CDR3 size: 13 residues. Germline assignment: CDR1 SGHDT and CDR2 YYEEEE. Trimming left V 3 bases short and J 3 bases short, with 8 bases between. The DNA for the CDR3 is TGTGCCAGCAGCTCGAGGTTTACAGATACGCAGTATTTT. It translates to CASSSRFTDTQYF. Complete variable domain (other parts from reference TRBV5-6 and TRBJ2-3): DAGVTQSPTHLIKTRGQQVTLRCSPKSGHDTVSWYQQALGQGPQFIFQYYEEEERQRGNFPDRFSGHQFPNYSSELNVNALLLGDSALYLCASSSRFTDTQYFGPGTRLTVL.

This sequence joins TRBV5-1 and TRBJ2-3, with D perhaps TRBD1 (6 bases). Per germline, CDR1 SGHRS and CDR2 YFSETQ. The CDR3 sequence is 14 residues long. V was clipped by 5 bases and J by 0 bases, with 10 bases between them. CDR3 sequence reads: CASSSQGSTDTQYF. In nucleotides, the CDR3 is TGCGCCAGCAGTTCACAGGGTAGCACAGATACGCAGTATTTT.